This TCR beta chain was obtained from a study of blood T cell repertoires in COVID-19. The wider study: Sites in the United States, Italy and Spain provided acute and convalescent COVID-19 samples.

The assay was immunoSEQ multiplex PCR, and TCRdb's table has in-frame clones only and misses some. The repertoire has roughly 410,000 clones, roughly 86% of them found once; the top ten carry 2.3%. CDR1 is SGHRS, CDR2 YFSETQ, per germline. The length of the CDR3 is 16 residues. V gave up 3 bases and J gave up 0 bases; unmatched junction bases: 5. Recruited during active infection, patients (from Seattle) were subsequently followed longitudinally. The chain recombines TRBV5-1 with TRBJ1-4, with 7 bases aligning to TRBD1. This receptor was taken from an older woman with COVID-19, enrolled during active disease. The sample taken for sequencing was peripheral blood. The CDR3 sequence is CASSSGTDTTNEKLFF. The CDR3 nucleotides read TGCGCCAGCAGCTCCGGGACAGATACAACTAATGAAAAACTGTTTTTT.